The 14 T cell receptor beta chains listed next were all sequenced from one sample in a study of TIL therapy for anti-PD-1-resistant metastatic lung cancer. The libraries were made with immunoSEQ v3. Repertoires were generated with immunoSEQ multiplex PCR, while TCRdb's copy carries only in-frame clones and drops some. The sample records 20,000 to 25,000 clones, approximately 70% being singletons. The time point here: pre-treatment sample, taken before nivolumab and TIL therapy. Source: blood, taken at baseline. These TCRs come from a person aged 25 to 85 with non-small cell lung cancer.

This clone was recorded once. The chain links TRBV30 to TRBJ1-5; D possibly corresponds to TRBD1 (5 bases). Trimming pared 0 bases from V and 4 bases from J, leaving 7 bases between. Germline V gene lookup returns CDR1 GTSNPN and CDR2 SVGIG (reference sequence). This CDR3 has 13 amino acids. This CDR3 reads CAWSVRGNQPQHF. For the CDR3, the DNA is TGTGCCTGGAGTGTACGGGGGAATCAGCCCCAGCATTTT.

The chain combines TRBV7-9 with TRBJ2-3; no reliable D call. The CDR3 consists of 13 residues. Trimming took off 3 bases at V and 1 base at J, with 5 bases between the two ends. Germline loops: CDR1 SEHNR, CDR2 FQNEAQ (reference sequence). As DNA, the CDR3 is TGTGCCAGCAGCTTCAGCGGCACAGATACGCAGTATTTT. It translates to CASSFSGTDTQYF.

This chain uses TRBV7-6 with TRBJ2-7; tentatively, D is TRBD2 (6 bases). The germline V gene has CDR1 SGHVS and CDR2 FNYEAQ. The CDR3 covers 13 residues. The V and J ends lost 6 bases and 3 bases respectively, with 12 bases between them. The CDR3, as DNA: TGTGCCAGCAGTCAGACGGGAGACTACGAGCAGTACTTC. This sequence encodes CASSQTGDYEQYF.

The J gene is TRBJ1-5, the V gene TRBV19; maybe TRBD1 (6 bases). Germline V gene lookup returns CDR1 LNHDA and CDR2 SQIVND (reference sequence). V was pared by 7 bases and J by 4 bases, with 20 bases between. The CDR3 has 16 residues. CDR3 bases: TGTGCCAGTAATCGAGGGTCCAGGGGAAGGAATCAGCCCCAGCATTTT. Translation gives CASNRGSRGRNQPQHF.

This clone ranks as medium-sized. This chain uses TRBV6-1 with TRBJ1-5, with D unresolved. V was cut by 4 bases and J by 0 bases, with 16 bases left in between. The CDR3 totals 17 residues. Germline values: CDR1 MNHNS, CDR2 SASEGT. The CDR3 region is CASSGAGQILSNQPQHF. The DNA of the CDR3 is TGTGCCAGCAGTGGGGCAGGCCAAATACTTAGCAATCAGCCCCAGCATTTT.

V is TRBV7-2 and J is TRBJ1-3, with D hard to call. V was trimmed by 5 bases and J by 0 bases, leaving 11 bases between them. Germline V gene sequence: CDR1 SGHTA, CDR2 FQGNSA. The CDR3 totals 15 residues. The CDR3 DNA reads TGTGCCAGCAGCCCCGGGTCCTCCTCTGGAAACACCATATATTTT. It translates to CASSPGSSSGNTIYF.

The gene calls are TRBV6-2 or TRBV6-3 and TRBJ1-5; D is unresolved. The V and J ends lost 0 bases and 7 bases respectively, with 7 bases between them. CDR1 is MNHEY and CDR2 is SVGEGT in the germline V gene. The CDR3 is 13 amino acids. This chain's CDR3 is CASSYSPVQPQHF. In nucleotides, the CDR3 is TGTGCCAGCAGTTACTCCCCGGTCCAGCCCCAGCATTTT.

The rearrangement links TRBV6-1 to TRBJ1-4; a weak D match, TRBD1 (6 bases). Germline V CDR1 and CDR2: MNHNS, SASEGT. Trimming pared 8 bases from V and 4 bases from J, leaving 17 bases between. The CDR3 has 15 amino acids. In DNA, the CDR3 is TGTGCCAGCCACGTGGGGGGGGCAGGTAATGAAAAACTGTTTTTT. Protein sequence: CASHVGGAGNEKLFF.

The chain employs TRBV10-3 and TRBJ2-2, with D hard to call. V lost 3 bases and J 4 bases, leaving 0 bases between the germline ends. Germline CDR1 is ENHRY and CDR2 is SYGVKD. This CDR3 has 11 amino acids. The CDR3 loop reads CAISDTGELFF. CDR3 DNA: TGTGCCATCAGTGACACCGGGGAGCTGTTTTTT.

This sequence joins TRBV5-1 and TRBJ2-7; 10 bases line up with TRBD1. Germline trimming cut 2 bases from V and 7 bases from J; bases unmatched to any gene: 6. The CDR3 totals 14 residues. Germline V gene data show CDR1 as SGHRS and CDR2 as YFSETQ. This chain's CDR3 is CASSFLGTGDEQYV. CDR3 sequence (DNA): TGCGCCAGCAGCTTTTTAGGGACAGGGGATGAGCAGTACGTC.

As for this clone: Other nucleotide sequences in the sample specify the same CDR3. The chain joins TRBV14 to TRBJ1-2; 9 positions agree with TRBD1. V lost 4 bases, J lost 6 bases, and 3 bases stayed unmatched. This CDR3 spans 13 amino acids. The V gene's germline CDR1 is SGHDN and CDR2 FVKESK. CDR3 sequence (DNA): TGTGCCAGCAGCCCGAGACAGGGGGATGGCTACACCTTC. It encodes CASSPRQGDGYTF.

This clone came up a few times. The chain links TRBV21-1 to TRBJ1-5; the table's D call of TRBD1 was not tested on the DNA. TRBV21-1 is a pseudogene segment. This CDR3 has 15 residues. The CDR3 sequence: CARYGRHLSNQPQHF. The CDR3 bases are TGTGCCCGCTATGGGCGACACCTAAGCAATCAGCCCCAGCATTTT.

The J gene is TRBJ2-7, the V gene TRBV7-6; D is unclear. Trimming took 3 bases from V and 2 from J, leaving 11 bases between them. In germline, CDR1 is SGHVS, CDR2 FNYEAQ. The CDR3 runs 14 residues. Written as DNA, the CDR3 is TGTGCCAGCAGCTTTTCCGTAGGGACCTACGAGCAGTACTTC. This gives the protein CASSFSVGTYEQYF.

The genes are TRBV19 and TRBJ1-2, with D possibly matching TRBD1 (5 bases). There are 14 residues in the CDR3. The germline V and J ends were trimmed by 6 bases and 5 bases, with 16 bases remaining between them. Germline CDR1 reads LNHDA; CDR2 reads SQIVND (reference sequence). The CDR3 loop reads CASSSRTYGYGYTF. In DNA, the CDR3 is TGTGCCAGTAGCAGCAGGACATATGGATATGGCTACACCTTC.